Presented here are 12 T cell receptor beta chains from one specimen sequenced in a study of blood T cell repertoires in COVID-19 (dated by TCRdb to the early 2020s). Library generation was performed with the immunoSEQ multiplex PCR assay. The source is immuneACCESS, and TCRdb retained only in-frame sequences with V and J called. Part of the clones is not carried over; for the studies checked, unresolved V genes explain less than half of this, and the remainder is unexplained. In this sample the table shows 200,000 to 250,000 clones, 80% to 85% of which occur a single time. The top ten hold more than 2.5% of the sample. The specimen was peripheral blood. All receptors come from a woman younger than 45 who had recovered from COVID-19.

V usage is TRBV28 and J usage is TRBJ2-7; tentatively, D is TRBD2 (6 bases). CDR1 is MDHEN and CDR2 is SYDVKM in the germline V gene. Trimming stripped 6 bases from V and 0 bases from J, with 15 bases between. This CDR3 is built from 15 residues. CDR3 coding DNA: TGTGCCAGCAGACCTCATAGCGGAGGCTCCTACGAGCAGTACTTC. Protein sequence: CASRPHSGGSYEQYF.

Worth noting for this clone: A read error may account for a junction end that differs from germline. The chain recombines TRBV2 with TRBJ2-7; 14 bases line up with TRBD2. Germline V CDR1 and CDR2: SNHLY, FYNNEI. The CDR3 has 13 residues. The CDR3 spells CASSVGTSGSLHF. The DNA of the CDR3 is TGTGCCAGCAGTGTGGGGACTAGCGGGAGTTTGCACTTC.

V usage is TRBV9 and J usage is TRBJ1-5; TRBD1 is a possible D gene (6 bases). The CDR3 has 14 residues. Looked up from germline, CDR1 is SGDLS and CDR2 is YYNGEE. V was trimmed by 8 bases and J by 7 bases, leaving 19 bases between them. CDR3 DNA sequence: TGTGCCAGTTCTCGAGGGGGGGAGAGGCAGCCCCAGCATTTT. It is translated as CASSRGGERQPQHF.

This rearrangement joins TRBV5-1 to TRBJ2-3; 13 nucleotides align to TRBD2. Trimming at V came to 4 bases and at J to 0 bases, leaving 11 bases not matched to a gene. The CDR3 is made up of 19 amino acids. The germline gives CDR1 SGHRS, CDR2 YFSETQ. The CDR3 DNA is TGCGCCAGCAGCGACGTCGGGACTAGCGGGGATTCTAGCACAGATACGCAGTATTTT. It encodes CASSDVGTSGDSSTDTQYF.

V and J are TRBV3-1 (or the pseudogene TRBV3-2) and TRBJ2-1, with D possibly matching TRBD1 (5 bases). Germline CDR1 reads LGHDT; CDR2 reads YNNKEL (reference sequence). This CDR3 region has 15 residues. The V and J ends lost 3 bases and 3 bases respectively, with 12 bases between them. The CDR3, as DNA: TGTGCCAGCAGCCACTTTAGGGGCAGCTACAATGAGCAGTTCTTC. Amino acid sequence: CASSHFRGSYNEQFF.

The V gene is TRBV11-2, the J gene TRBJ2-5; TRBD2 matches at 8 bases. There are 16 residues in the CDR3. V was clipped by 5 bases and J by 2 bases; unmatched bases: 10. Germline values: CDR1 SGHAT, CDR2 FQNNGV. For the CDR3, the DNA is TGTGCCAGCAGCATCGGTGGTAGCGGGGCGCAAGAGACCCAGTACTTC. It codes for CASSIGGSGAQETQYF.

As DNA, the CDR3 is TGTGCCAGCAGCCAAGATCTAGAAATTGGACTTTACAATGAGCAGTTCTTC. It codes for CASSQDLEIGLYNEQFF. The chain has TRBV3-1 (or the pseudogene TRBV3-2) and TRBJ2-1, with D possibly being TRBD2 (5 bases). This CDR3 is built from 17 residues. The V gene lost 0 bases and the J gene lost 4 bases, with 16 bases spanning the gap. Per germline, CDR1 LGHDT and CDR2 YNNKEL (reference sequence).

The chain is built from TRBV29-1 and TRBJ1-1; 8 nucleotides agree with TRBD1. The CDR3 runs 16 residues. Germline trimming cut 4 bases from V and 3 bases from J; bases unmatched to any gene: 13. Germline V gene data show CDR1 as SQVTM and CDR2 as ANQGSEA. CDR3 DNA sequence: TGCAGCGTTGGTGGCAGGGGGCGTTGGGGGGACACTGAAGCTTTCTTT. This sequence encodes CSVGGRGRWGDTEAFF.

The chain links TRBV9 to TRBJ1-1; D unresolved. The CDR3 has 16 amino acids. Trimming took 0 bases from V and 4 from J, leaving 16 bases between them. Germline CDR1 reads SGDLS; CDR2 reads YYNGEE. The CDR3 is CASSVESVAPGTEAFF. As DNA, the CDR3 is TGTGCCAGCAGCGTAGAGTCTGTGGCTCCGGGCACTGAAGCTTTCTTT.

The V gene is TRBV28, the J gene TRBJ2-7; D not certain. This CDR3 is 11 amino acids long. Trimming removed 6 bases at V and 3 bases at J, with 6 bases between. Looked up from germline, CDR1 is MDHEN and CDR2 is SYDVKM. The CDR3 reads CASSLFYEQYF. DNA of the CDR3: TGTGCCAGCAGCCTCTTCTACGAGCAGTACTTC.

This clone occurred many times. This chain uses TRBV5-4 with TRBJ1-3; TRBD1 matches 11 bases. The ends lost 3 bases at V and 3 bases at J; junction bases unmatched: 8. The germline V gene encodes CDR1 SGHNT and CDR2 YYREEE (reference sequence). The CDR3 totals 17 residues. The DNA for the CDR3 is TGTGCCAGCAGCTCCCGGACAGGGGGCGCGAGTGGAAACACCATATATTTT. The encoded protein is CASSSRTGGASGNTIYF.

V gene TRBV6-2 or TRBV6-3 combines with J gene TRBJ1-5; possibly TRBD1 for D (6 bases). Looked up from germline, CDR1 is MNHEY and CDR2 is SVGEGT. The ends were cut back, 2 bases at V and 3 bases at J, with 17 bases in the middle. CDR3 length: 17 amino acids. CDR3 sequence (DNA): TGTGCCAGCAGTTACCGGCGCGGTGGGGGCAACAATCAGCCCCAGCATTTT. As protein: CASSYRRGGGNNQPQHF.